This TCR beta chain was sequenced for a study of CD8+ T cells in alopecia areata. Across the whole study: Treated patients swallowed 5 to 10 mg of oral tofacitinib twice daily.

Reverse transcribed after extraction, RNA yielded cDNA as the sequencing template. TCRdb's table, derived via immunoSEQ multiplex PCR, lists solely in-frame clones and lacks some. The table shows roughly 250,000 clones, with 65% to 70% occurring only once. Concerning this clone: Antigen: not known.

CDR1 is GTSNPN and CDR2 is SVGIG in the germline V gene (reference sequence). V dropped 2 bases and J dropped 8; count of bases not matched to a gene: 8. The CDR3 consists of 14 residues. Lesional scalp punch biopsies and peripheral blood came from alopecia areata patients. Notes on the study in general: Scalp samples also yield sequences from resident alphabeta T cells of normal skin. In lesional scalp, particularly from alopecia totalis/universalis, clonality was higher than in normal scalp.

The sequence derives from a human donor with alopecia areata. The chain links TRBV30 to TRBJ2-1, with TRBD2 matching over 8 bases. The material was CD4+ T cells sorted from blood, obtained at week 0. CDR3 in amino acids: CAWSFGLASDEQFF. In nucleotides, the CDR3 is TGTGCCTGGAGTTTCGGACTAGCCAGCGATGAGCAGTTCTTC.